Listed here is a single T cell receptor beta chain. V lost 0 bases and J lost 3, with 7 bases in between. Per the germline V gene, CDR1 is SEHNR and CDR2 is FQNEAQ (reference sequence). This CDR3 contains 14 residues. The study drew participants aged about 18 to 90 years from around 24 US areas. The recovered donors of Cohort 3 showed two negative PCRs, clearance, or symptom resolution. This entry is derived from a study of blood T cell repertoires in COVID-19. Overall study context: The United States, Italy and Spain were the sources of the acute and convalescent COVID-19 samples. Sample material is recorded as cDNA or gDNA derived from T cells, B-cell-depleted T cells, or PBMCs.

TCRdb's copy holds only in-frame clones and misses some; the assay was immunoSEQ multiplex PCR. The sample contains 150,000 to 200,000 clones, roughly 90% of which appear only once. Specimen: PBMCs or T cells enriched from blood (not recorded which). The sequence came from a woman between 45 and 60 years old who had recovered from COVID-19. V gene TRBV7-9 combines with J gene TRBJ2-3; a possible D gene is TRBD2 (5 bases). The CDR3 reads CASSLAGGTDTQYF. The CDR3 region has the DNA TGTGCCAGCAGCTTAGCGGGCGGGACAGATACGCAGTATTTT.